These 11 T cell receptor beta chains were all obtained from the same sample, sequenced in a study of shared T cell receptors in the human thymus. The method was immunoSEQ multiplex PCR; TCRdb's version includes in-frame clones alone and lacks a portion of them. The profile shows 500,000 to 550,000 clones, 75% to 85% of them singletons. This same sample was also taken into another study, of human thymus T cells.

Material: thymocytes. These receptors were collected from a boy in the first two years of life with a congenital heart defect.

The genes are TRBV19 and TRBJ1-2; D gene unclear. Germline lookup yields CDR1 LNHDA and CDR2 SQIVND (reference sequence). This CDR3 is built from 17 residues. The V gene lost 6 bases and the J gene lost 0 bases, with 20 bases spanning the gap. CDR3 sequence reads: CASRTTPRRSTNYGYTF. CDR3 coding DNA: TGTGCCAGTAGAACAACCCCCCGACGGAGTACTAACTATGGCTACACCTTC.

The chain links TRBV10-2 to TRBJ2-7, with TRBD2 matching over 9 bases. Germline assignment: CDR1 WSHSY and CDR2 SAAADI. The CDR3 length is 15 residues. V shed 2 bases, J shed 4 bases, and the junction held 6 bases outside the gene matches. The CDR3 DNA sequence: TGCGCCAGCAGTGAGGATAGCGGGAGCTCGTACGAGCAGTACTTC. Translation gives CASSEDSGSSYEQYF.

The chain recombines TRBV19 with TRBJ1-2; 8 nucleotides match TRBD1. This CDR3 is 11 amino acids long. CDR1 and CDR2 from the germline V gene are LNHDA and SQIVND (reference sequence). The junction had 1 base not matched to a gene; V was cut back by 6 bases and J by 7 bases. The DNA for the CDR3 is TGTGCCAGTAGGGACAGGGTTGGCTACACCTTC. It translates to CASRDRVGYTF.

CDR3 sequence (DNA): TGTGCCAGCAGCCCTCGACTAGCGGGCAACAATGAGCAGTTCTTC. It encodes CASSPRLAGNNEQFF. The V and J genes are TRBV7-2 and TRBJ2-1, with TRBD2 identical over 10 bases. The length of the CDR3 is 15 residues. Germline V gives CDR1 SGHTA, CDR2 FQGNSA. Unmatched junction bases numbered 6, after V lost 5 bases and J lost 5 bases.

This chain links TRBV18 with TRBJ2-3; 9 nucleotides line up with TRBD2. With V trimmed by 4 bases and J by 1 base, 6 bases remained unmatched. This CDR3 spans 16 amino acids. CDR1 and CDR2 (germline): KGHSH, LQKENI. The CDR3 protein is CASSRSGGRCTDTQYF. The CDR3 DNA sequence: TGTGCCAGCTCACGTAGCGGGGGCCGCTGCACAGATACGCAGTATTTT.

The rearrangement joins TRBV11-3 to TRBJ1-5, with D tentatively TRBD1 (6 bases). Germline CDR1 SGHNT, CDR2 YENEEA. V was clipped by 5 bases and J by 1 base, with 15 bases between them. The CDR3 contains 16 residues. The CDR3: CASSPSPGTSNQPQHF. As DNA, the CDR3 is TGTGCCAGCAGCCCCTCCCCAGGGACAAGCAATCAGCCCCAGCATTTT.

The V call is TRBV27, the J call TRBJ1-2; tentative D call: TRBD1 (5 bases). V was shortened by 6 bases and J by 8 bases, with 19 bases between the two germline ends. The CDR3 runs to 14 residues. CDR1 is MNHEY, CDR2 SMNVEV, per germline (reference sequence). The chain's CDR3 is CASSSGEARGGYTF. The DNA for the CDR3 is TGTGCCAGCAGCTCCGGGGAGGCCCGGGGGGGCTACACCTTC.

This rearrangement joins TRBV7-2 to TRBJ1-5; 8 nucleotides line up with TRBD1. Germline loops: CDR1 SGHTA, CDR2 FQGNSA. This CDR3 comprises 15 residues. With 4 bases clipped from V and 4 bases from J, the junction kept 6 bases outside the gene matches. This CDR3 is CASSYDRGWNQPQHF. Here the CDR3 DNA reads TGTGCCAGCAGCTATGACAGGGGCTGGAATCAGCCCCAGCATTTT.

The chain combines TRBV28 with TRBJ2-2; 7 bases align to TRBD1. V lost 9 bases, J lost 4 bases, and 5 bases stayed unmatched. The CDR3 spans 13 residues. Per the germline V gene, CDR1 is MDHEN and CDR2 is SYDVKM. The CDR3 here is CASSHRGTGELFF. The CDR3 nucleotides are TGTGCCAGTTCGCACAGGGGCACCGGGGAGCTGTTTTTT.

This clone has more than one count but fewer than ten. The V and J genes are TRBV19 and TRBJ2-1; possible D gene TRBD2, 5 bases. CDR1 LNHDA and CDR2 SQIVND come from the germline V gene (reference sequence). Trimming took 4 bases from V and 5 from J, leaving 15 bases between them. The CDR3 runs to 15 residues. CDR3 region: CASSTSLYGNNEQFF. CDR3 sequence (DNA): TGTGCCAGTAGTACTAGCCTTTATGGGAACAATGAGCAGTTCTTC.

V and J are TRBV28 and TRBJ2-1; D gene unclear. The CDR3 extends over 12 amino acids. Looked up from germline, CDR1 is MDHEN and CDR2 is SYDVKM. V lost 5 bases and J lost 4, with 6 bases in between. In DNA, the CDR3 is TGTGCCAGCAGTACGGTTTACAATGAGCAGTTCTTC. As protein: CASSTVYNEQFF.